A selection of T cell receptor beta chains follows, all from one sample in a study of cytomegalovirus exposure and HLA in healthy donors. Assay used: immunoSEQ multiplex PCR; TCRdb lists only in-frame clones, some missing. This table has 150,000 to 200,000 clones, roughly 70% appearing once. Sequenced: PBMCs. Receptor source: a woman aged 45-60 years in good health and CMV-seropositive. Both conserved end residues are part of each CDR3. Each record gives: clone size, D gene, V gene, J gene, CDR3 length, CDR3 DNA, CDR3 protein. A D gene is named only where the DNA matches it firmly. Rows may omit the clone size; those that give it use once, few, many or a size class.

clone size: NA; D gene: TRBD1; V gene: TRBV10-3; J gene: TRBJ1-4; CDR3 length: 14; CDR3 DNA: TGTGCCATCAGTAGGACAGGGGGGGAAGAAAAACTGTTTTTT; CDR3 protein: CAISRTGGEEKLFF
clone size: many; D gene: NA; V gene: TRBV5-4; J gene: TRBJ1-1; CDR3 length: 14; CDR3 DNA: TGTGCCAGCAGCTTGGCAGGGGACAACACTGAAGCTTTCTTT; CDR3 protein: CASSLAGDNTEAFF
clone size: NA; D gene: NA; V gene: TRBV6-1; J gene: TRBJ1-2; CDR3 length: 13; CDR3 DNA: TGTGCCAGCAGTGGGCAGATAAACTATGGCTACACCTTC; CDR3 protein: CASSGQINYGYTF
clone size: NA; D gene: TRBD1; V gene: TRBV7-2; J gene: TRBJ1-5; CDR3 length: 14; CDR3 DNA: TGTGCCAGCAGCGACGGGACAGCTTATCAGCCCCAGCATTTT; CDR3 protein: CASSDGTAYQPQHF
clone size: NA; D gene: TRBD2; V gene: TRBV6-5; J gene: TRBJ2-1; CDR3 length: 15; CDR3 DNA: TGTGCCAGCAGTACGCGGGGGTACCCCTACAATGAGCAGTTCTTC; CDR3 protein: CASSTRGYPYNEQFF
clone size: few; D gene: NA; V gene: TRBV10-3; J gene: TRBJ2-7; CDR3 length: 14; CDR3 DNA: TGTGCCATCAGGACAGGTGGATACTCCTACGAGCAGTACTTC; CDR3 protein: CAIRTGGYSYEQYF
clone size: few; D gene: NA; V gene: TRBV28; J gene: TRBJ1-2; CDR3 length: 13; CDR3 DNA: TGTGCCAGCAGCAAGGGGGGGACCTATGGCTACACCTTC; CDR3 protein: CASSKGGTYGYTF
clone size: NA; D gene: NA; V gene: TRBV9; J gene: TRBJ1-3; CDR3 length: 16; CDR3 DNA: TGTGCCAGCAGCGTAGGGGAGCGAAGCTCTGGAAACACCATATATTTT; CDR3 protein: CASSVGERSSGNTIYF
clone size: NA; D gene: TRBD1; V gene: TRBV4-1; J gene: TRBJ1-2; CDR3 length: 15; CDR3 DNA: TGCGCCAGCAGCAAGGGACAGAGTTTTAACTATGGCTACACCTTC; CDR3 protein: CASSKGQSFNYGYTF
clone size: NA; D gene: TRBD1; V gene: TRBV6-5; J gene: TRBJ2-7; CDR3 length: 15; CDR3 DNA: TGTGCCAGCAGCACGGACAGGGGTGGTTCCTACGAGCAGTACTTC; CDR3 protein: CASSTDRGGSYEQYF
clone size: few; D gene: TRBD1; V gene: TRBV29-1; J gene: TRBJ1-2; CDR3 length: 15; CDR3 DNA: TGCAGCGTTGAAGAAGGGACAGGGGGTTTCTATGGCTACACCTTC; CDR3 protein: CSVEEGTGGFYGYTF
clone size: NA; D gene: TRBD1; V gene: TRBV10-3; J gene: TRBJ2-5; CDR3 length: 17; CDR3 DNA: TGTGCCATCAGTCCAGGACAGGGTCTTTTAGACCAAGAGACCCAGTACTTC; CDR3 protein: CAISPGQGLLDQETQYF
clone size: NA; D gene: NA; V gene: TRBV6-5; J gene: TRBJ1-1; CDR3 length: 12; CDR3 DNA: TGTGCCAGCAGTCTGGCGGGCACTGAAGCTTTCTTT; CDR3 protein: CASSLAGTEAFF
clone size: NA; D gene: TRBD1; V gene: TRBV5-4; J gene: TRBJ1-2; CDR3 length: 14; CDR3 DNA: TGTGCCAGCAGCTTGGGACAGGGGGTGTATGGCTACACCTTC; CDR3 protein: CASSLGQGVYGYTF
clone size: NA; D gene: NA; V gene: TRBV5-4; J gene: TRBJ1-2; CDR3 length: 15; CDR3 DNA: TGTGCCAGCAGCGCGGCCCGGGATTCCACCTATGGCTACACCTTC; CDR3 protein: CASSAARDSTYGYTF
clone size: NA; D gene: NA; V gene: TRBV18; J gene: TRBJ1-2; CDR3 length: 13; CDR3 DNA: TGTGCCAGCTCACCAGACAGAAACTATGGCTACACCTTC; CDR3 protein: CASSPDRNYGYTF
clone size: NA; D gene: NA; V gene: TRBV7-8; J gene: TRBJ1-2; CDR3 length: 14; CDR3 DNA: TGTGCCAGCAGCGTCGGGGTATTTAACTATGGCTACACCTTC; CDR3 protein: CASSVGVFNYGYTF
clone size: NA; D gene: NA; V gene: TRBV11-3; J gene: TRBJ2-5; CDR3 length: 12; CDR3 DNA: TGTGCCAGCAGCTCTTCTCAAGAGACCCAGTACTTC; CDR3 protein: CASSSSQETQYF
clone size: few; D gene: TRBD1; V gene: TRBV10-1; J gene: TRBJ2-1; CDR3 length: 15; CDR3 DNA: TGCGCCAGCAGTGACCAGGGGGCAGGGGCGGATGAGCAGTTCTTC; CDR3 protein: CASSDQGAGADEQFF
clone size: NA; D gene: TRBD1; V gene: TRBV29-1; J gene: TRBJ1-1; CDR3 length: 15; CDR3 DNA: TGCAGCGTTGAACCCTCGACAGGGTGGGACACTGAAGCTTTCTTT; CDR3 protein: CSVEPSTGWDTEAFF
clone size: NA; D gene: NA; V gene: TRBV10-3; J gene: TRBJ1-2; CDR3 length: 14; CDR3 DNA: TGTGCCATCACAAGGACAAGCGATAACTATGGCTACACCTTC; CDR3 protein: CAITRTSDNYGYTF
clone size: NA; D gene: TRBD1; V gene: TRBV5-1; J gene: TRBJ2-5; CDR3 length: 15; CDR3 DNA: TGCGCCAGCAGCTCCGGACAGGCCTTCCAAGAGACCCAGTACTTC; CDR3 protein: CASSSGQAFQETQYF
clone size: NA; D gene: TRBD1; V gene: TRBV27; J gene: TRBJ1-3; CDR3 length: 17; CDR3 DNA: TGTGCCAGCAGTTCCTGGCAGGGGGGATACTCTGGAAACACCATATATTTT; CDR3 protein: CASSSWQGGYSGNTIYF
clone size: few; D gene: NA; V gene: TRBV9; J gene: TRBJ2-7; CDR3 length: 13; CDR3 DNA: TGTGCCAGCAGCCGGGACACCTCCTACGAGCAGTACTTC; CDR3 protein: CASSRDTSYEQYF
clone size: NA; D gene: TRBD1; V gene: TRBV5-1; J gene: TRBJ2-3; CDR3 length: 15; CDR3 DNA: TGCGCCAGCAGCCGCGGGACAGGGACTACAGATACGCAGTATTTT; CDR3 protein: CASSRGTGTTDTQYF
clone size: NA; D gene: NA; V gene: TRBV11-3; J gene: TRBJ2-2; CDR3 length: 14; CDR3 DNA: TGTGCCAGCAGTCCCGACTACAACACCGGGGAGCTGTTTTTT; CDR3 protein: CASSPDYNTGELFF
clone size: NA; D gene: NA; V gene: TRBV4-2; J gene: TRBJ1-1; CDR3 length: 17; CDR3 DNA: TGTGCCAGCAGCCACGACCCATTTACAGGGTCGGACACTGAAGCTTTCTTT; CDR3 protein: CASSHDPFTGSDTEAFF
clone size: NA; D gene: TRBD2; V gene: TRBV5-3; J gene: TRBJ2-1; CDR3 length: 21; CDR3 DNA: TGTGCCAGAAGCCTCTGCCTGATACTAGCGGGGGCATCATACTCCTACAATGAGCAGTTCTTC; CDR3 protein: CARSLCLILAGASYSYNEQFF
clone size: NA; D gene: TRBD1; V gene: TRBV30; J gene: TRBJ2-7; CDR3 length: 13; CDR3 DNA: TGTGCCTGGAGTCAACAGGGGGCAATCGAGCAGTACTTC; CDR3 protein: CAWSQQGAIEQYF
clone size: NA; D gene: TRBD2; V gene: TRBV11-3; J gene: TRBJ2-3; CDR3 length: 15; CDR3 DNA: TGTGCCAGCAGCTTAGGTACTAGCGAGGGAGATACGCAGTATTTT; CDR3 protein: CASSLGTSEGDTQYF
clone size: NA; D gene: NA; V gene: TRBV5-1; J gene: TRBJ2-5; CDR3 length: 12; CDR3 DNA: TGCGCCAGCAGCTTGGCTCAAGAGACCCAGTACTTC; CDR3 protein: CASSLAQETQYF
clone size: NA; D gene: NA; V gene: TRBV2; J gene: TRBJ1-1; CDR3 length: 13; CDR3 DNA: TGTGCCAGCAGTGAATCCCAGGGGTGGTTGGCTTTCTTT; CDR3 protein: CASSESQGWLAFF
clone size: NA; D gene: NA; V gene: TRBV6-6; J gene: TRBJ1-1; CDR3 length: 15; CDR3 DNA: TGTGCCAGCAGTTACGGGGGGGAGGTGAACACTGAAGCTTTCTTT; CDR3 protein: CASSYGGEVNTEAFF
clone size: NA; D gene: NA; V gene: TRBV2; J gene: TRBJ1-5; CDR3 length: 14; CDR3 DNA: TGTGCCAGCGGGAGGGCATCATCAGGACAGCCCCAGCATTTT; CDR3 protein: CASGRASSGQPQHF
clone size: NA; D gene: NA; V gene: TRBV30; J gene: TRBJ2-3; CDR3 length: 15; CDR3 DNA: TGTGCCTGCCCCTCGTCGCAGGGCAGCACAGATACGCAGTATTTT; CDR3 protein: CACPSSQGSTDTQYF
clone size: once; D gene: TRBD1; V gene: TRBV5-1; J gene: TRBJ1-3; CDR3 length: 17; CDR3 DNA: TGCGCCAGCAGCTCGGGGGGTACAGGGGGCACTGGAAACACCATATATTTT; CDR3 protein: CASSSGGTGGTGNTIYF
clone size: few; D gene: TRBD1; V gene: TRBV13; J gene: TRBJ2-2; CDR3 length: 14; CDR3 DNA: TGTGCCAGCAGCTCCGACAGGGCGTCCGGGGAGCTGTTTTTT; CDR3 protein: CASSSDRASGELFF
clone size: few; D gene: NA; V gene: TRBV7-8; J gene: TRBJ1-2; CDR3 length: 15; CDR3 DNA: TGTGCCAGCAGCTTGAGAGCACAGGGAAACTATGGCTACACCTTC; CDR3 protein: CASSLRAQGNYGYTF
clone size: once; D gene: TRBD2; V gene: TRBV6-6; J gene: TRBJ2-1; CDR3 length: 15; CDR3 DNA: TGTGCCAGCAGTTGGGGTAGCGGGGGTACGGGGGAGCAGTTCTTC; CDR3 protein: CASSWGSGGTGEQFF
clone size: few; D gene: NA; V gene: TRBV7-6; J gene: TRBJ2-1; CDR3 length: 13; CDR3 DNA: TGTGCCAGCAGCTTAGCGCTGGGGAGTGAGCAGTTCTTC; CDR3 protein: CASSLALGSEQFF